This paragraph reports one T cell receptor beta chain. Its recognized antigen is unknown. Qualities for individual bases were not recorded, and no much larger clone is one base off. CDR1 and CDR2, per the germline V gene, are SGHDN and FVKESK. The CDR3, from cysteine to phenylalanine, totals 14 residues. Only the CDR3 portion is preserved as DNA: 42 bases, with reading frame beginning at the first base. V is reduced by 4 bases and J by 6 bases, leaving a spacing of 14 bases between them. At diagnosis, peripheral blood, uninvolved tumor-adjacent lung and tumor were collected and were preserved as a mix of fresh-frozen and FFPE material. This specimen belongs to a study of T cells in localized non-small cell lung cancer (dated by TCRdb to about 2020). Background for the entire study: The study examined T cell repertoires in under 300 patients with early-stage NSCLC and compared tumors with uninvolved tumor-adjacent lungs. The cohort was made up of around 250 treatment-naive NSCLC patients whose localized lung tumors had been resected. The mean age of the NSCLC patients was around 67 years, with 130 or so men and 95 to 110 women.

TCR beta CDR3 regions were sequenced from DNA using the immunoSEQ Assay. The study's processing was this. To compute T cell density, TCR beta template counts were normalized to usable DNA, which was estimated by amplifying housekeeping genes. Using the preseqR package, richness was estimated by extrapolating to 120,000 templates for tissue samples and 400,000 templates for PBMC samples. Clonality was defined as one minus Pielou's evenness. Tissue-enriched TCRs were identified by differential abundance testing using productive amino-acid clonotypes, minimum total count 5 and alpha 0.1. The Jaccard Index and the Morisita Overlap Index were used to measure how much the repertoires overlapped between compartments. GLIPH clustered TCR beta CDR3s with public tetramer-defined viral CDR3s; viral motifs required at least three viral sequences plus V-gene enrichment. This immuneACCESS table, as held by TCRdb, lists in-frame sequences with V and J called but not all clones. Of the missing ones, under half trace to an unresolved V gene in checked studies; the others have no known cause. The V and J calls and clone size are taken from that table; D and trimming were inferred from the DNA. A total of roughly 1,400 clones appear in this sample, approximately 26% of them only once. The top ten clones comprise roughly 12% of the sample.

General findings and caveats noted by the study authors: Higher T cell density in blood was associated with longer overall survival, whereas higher clonality in adjacent lung was associated with shorter survival. Because of the exploratory design, TCR variables were selected using unadjusted p-values without false-discovery rate correction. Because multi-region sequencing of the tumors was not done, intratumor heterogeneity could not be ruled out. Of the top 100 tumor clones, a median of roughly 57 were detected in paired uninvolved adjacent lung; roughly 29 were also among that lung's top 100. Uninvolved tumor-adjacent lung showed the highest T cell clonality, higher than tumor, which suggests more focused antigenic responses in the uninvolved tumor-adjacent lung.

The source of this sequence is a woman aged 35 to 70 with stage II lung adenocarcinoma. The sequence links TRBV14 to TRBJ2-3, with the D gene not clear enough to name. Here the sequenced sample was lung tumor tissue, taken before any cancer treatment. The CDR3 corresponds to CASSPPGRRDTQYF. The sequenced DNA is TGTGCCAGCAGCCCCCCGGGCCGCAGGGATACGCAGTATTTT.